This T cell receptor (beta chain) was obtained from a study of CD8+ T cells in alopecia areata. As for treatment: oral pan-JAK inhibitor, 5-10 mg twice daily. RNA, once extracted, was reverse transcribed into cDNA for use as the sequencing template. Produced via immunoSEQ multiplex PCR; TCRdb's table is partial and in-frame only. The sample carries about 190,000 clones, around 56% recorded once. Study-wide points: Scalp lesions, especially in alopecia totalis/universalis, had higher clonality than normal scalp. Among the cells sequenced in scalp samples are also the resident alphabeta T cells of normal skin.

Concerning this clone: The antigen is undetermined.

The V gene's germline CDR1 is ENHRY and CDR2 SYGVKD. The trim removed 10 bases at V and 0 bases at J, leaving 11 bases unmatched. The CDR3 runs to 16 residues. This TCR derives from a human donor with alopecia areata. V is TRBV10-3 and J is TRBJ2-1; TRBD2 aligns across 8 bases. The input for sequencing was CD4+ T cells sorted from blood, taken at week 4, from a patient treated with tofacitinib. In DNA form, the CDR3 reads TGTGCCACCGGTGAGGTAGCGGGGAACTCCTACAATGAGCAGTTCTTC. Translated, it gives CATGEVAGNSYNEQFF.